Below, 5 T cell receptor beta chains from the same sample are listed, as sequenced in a study of T cells in localized non-small cell lung cancer. The assay was immunoSEQ multiplex PCR, and TCRdb's table has in-frame clones only and misses some. The table records 3,000 to 3,500 clones, around 25% of them present only once. The source material was lung tumor tissue, sampled before any cancer treatment. These receptor sequences come from a man between 35 and 75 years old with stage II squamous cell lung carcinoma.

V is TRBV5-1 and J is TRBJ2-1; 11 positions agree with TRBD2. CDR1 is SGHRS, CDR2 YFSETQ, per germline. CDR3 length: 16 amino acids. V was clipped by 4 bases and J by 6 bases; unmatched bases: 9. The CDR3 loop is CASSLLLAGAGNEQFF. DNA for the CDR3: TGCGCCAGCAGCCTCCTACTAGCGGGAGCGGGCAATGAGCAGTTCTTC.

J is TRBJ2-3 and V is TRBV29-1, with 10 bases aligning to TRBD1. Germline V gene data show CDR1 as SQVTM and CDR2 as ANQGSEA. The length of the CDR3 is 14 residues. The ends lost 7 bases at V and 1 base at J; junction bases unmatched: 5. The CDR3 sequence: CSGTGTGGTDTQYF. DNA of the CDR3: TGCAGCGGAACCGGGACAGGGGGCACAGATACGCAGTATTTT.

This clone appeared a few times. V usage is TRBV23-1 and J usage is TRBJ1-2; D is ambiguous. TRBV23-1 is marked as an open reading frame, function uncertain. V was pared by 6 bases and J by 2 bases, with 10 bases between. This CDR3 has 13 amino acids. The CDR3 is CASSLDGNYGYTF. CDR3 sequence (DNA): TGCGCCAGCAGCTTGGACGGGAACTATGGCTACACCTTC.

This clone is medium-sized by share. This chain joins TRBV11-3 and TRBJ2-5, with TRBD2 identical over 9 bases. The CDR3 has 15 amino acids. Germline CDR1 SGHNT, CDR2 YENEEA. With 5 bases clipped from V and 11 bases from J, the junction kept 15 bases outside the gene matches. In DNA form, the CDR3 reads TGTGCCAGCAGCCCCCGAATTAGCGGGAGCAATGCGCAGTACTTC. Translation: CASSPRISGSNAQYF. Full variable domain (outside the CDR3, taken from reference TRBV11-3 and TRBJ2-5): EAGVVQSPRYKIIEKKQPVAFWCNPISGHNTLYWYLQNLGQGPELLIRYENEEAVDDSQLPKDRFSAERLKGVDSTLKIQPAELGDSAVYLCASSPRISGSNAQYFGPGTRLLVL.

The chain's CDR3 is CASSRLAGHTGELFF. CDR3 DNA sequence: TGTGCCAGCAGCCGACTAGCGGGGCACACCGGGGAGCTGTTTTTT. The chain carries TRBV11-3 and TRBJ2-2; 11 bases agree with TRBD2. Germline values: CDR1 SGHNT, CDR2 YENEEA. Trimming cost V 5 bases and J 3 bases; bases outside gene matches: 2. The CDR3 is 15 amino acids.